The TCR beta chain described here comes from a study of cytomegalovirus exposure and HLA in healthy donors. About the research overall: Previous work identified 90 million to 130 million unique TCR beta sequences from 150 million to 200 million T cells. General study points: A prior analysis recorded that most TCR beta V segments were productive about 87% or about 30% of the time. A later analysis linked a missense variant in DCLRE1C to the trimming of TCR beta V and J genes.

CDR1 is LNHDA and CDR2 is SQIVND in the germline V gene (reference sequence). The CDR3 consists of 15 residues. V shed 4 bases and J 5 bases; nucleotides not matched to a gene: 8. Primers included in the PCR were 60 Vbeta and 13 Jbeta primers. Only in-frame clones appear in the TCRdb table, and some are missing; sequencing was by immunoSEQ multiplex PCR. Among roughly 170,000 clones listed, just under 80% were seen once. Concerning this clone: Its antigen is currently unknown.

V and J are TRBV19 and TRBJ2-5, with 9 bases identical to TRBD2. Sequences were obtained from PBMCs. This TCR came from a man aged 25 to 40 in good health and CMV-seronegative. CDR3 region: CASSRLAEEWETQYF. In DNA, the CDR3 is TGTGCCAGTAGTAGACTAGCGGAAGAGTGGGAGACCCAGTACTTC.